This passage covers 30 T cell receptor beta chains from one sample sequenced in a study of a mutant IDH1 vaccine in newly diagnosed glioma (dated by TCRdb to 2020 to 2022). Receptors were amplified or captured by the immunoSEQ multiplex PCR assay. Drawn from immuneACCESS, this table holds only the in-frame rearrangements with V and J called that TCRdb kept. Clones are partly lost; checked studies trace under half to an unresolved V gene and leave the rest unexplained. The sample profile shows around 29,000 clones; around 80% of them were found once. The biggest ten clones account for roughly 8% of the sample. The time point label for this specimen denotes: week 23, last vaccination. Every vaccine dose consisted of 300 ug of a 20-mer mutant IDH1 peptide in Montanide, administered subcutaneously together with topical imiquimod. Which antigens these TCRs recognize remains unknown. The specimen was PBMCs, collected from a glioma patient whose treatment included an IDH1 peptide vaccine. These receptor sequences come from a woman under 30 with glioma.

This chain joins TRBV7-2 and TRBJ1-1; D call uncertain. There are 14 residues in the CDR3. Germline-derived CDR1 and CDR2 are SGHTA and FQGNSA. V was shortened by 0 bases and J by 5 bases, with 10 bases between the two germline ends. CDR3 sequence reads: CASSLARPSTEAFF. The CDR3 DNA reads as TGTGCCAGCAGCTTAGCCCGGCCTTCTACTGAAGCTTTCTTT.

This clone was seen a single time. The chain recombines TRBV11-3 with TRBJ1-6, with D perhaps matching TRBD1 (6 bases). V was cut by 1 base and J by 9 bases, with 7 bases left in between. CDR1 and CDR2 from the germline V gene are SGHNT and YENEEA. The CDR3 is 13 amino acids. The CDR3 DNA reads TGTGCCAGCAGCTTAGGGGGGGCTTCACCCCTCCACTTT. This encodes CASSLGGASPLHF.

The rearrangement links TRBV14 to TRBJ1-6; the D is unclear. The germline V and J ends were trimmed by 4 bases and 7 bases, with 8 bases remaining between them. The V gene's germline CDR1 is SGHDN and CDR2 FVKESK. The CDR3 extends over 13 amino acids. The CDR3 coding sequence is TGTGCCAGCAGCCCGAACTTCAATTCACCCCTCCACTTT. Translated: CASSPNFNSPLHF.

This clone was found a few times. V usage is TRBV6-6 and J usage is TRBJ1-5; TRBD1 is a possible D gene (6 bases). Germline CDR1 reads MNHNY; CDR2 reads SVGAGI (reference sequence). The CDR3 is 15 amino acids. V was shortened by 5 bases and J by 7 bases, with 18 bases between the two germline ends. The CDR3 sequence is CASSPARGGSQPQHF. The CDR3 DNA follows: TGTGCCAGCAGTCCCGCAAGGGGGGGCAGCCAGCCCCAGCATTTT.

This clone appeared a few times. The chain links TRBV30 to TRBJ1-4; D possibly corresponds to TRBD1 (5 bases). The CDR3 is made up of 14 amino acids. Trimming left V 4 bases short and J 5 bases short, with 14 bases between. Germline values: CDR1 GTSNPN, CDR2 SVGIG (reference sequence). The CDR3 DNA reads TGTGCCTGGAATCGGAATGGGGGGAATGAAAAACTGTTTTTT. Its protein is CAWNRNGGNEKLFF.

The chain uses TRBV27 and TRBJ2-1; possibly TRBD1 for D (5 bases). With 2 bases removed from V and 3 bases from J, the gap between germline ends came to 8 bases. This CDR3 comprises 14 residues. Germline V gene data show CDR1 as MNHEY and CDR2 as SMNVEV (reference sequence). This CDR3 is CASSLGALYNEQFF. The CDR3 bases are TGTGCCAGCAGTTTAGGGGCTCTCTACAATGAGCAGTTCTTC.

The chain joins TRBV5-6 to TRBJ2-7, with no clear D. CDR1 and CDR2 from the germline V gene are SGHDT and YYEEEE. This CDR3 spans 11 amino acids. V lost 1 base and J 2 bases, leaving 1 base between the germline ends. CDR3 DNA: TGTGCCAGCAGCTTGACCTACGAGCAGTACTTC. Its protein is CASSLTYEQYF.

The V call is TRBV5-1, the J call TRBJ2-2; weak D call: TRBD2 (5 bases). The V end was cut by 0 bases, the J end by 1 base, with 7 bases between. This CDR3 is built from 15 residues. CDR1 SGHRS and CDR2 YFSETQ come from the germline V gene. CDR3: CASSLGSVNTGELFF. Written as DNA, the CDR3 is TGCGCCAGCAGCTTGGGTAGCGTGAACACCGGGGAGCTGTTTTTT.

The V gene is TRBV5-1, the J gene TRBJ1-1; 7 bases line up with TRBD1. The V gene's germline CDR1 is SGHRS and CDR2 YFSETQ. Germline trimming cut 4 bases from V and 7 bases from J; bases unmatched to any gene: 7. CDR3 size: 13 residues. The CDR3 bases are TGCGCCAGCAGCCCCCCCGGGACAGATGAAGCTTTCTTT. Translating gives CASSPPGTDEAFF.

The J gene is TRBJ1-5, the V gene TRBV7-2; D ambiguous. Trimming cost V 4 bases and J 3 bases, with 10 bases left between them. This CDR3 is 14 amino acids long. Germline V CDR1 and CDR2: SGHTA, FQGNSA. CDR3 sequence (DNA): TGTGCCAGCAGCTCAGACGGAGCCAATCAGCCCCAGCATTTT. Translation gives CASSSDGANQPQHF. The whole variable domain, remainder taken from reference TRBV7-2 and TRBJ1-5, is GAGVSQSPSNKVTEKGKDVELRCDPISGHTALYWYRQSLGQGLEFLIYFQGNSAPDKSGLPSDRFSAERTGGSVSTLTIQRTQQEDSAVYLCASSSDGANQPQHFGDGTRLSIL.

The chain carries TRBV6-1 and TRBJ2-1, with no clear D. CDR1 and CDR2 (germline): MNHNS, SASEGT. The CDR3 has 13 residues. V was cut by 3 bases and J by 7 bases, with 10 bases left in between. The chain's CDR3 is CASSEQVRNEQFF. The CDR3 coding sequence is TGTGCCAGCAGTGAGCAGGTTAGGAATGAGCAGTTCTTC.

The rearrangement uses TRBV5-6 and TRBJ1-3; no clear D gene. Trimming shortened V by 2 bases and J by 0 bases, and 6 bases separated the two germline ends. The CDR3 extends over 14 amino acids. Germline V lookup: CDR1 SGHDT, CDR2 YYEEEE. The CDR3 DNA reads as TGTGCCAGCAGCTTAGGCAGCTCTGGAAACACCATATATTTT. Translated, it gives CASSLGSSGNTIYF.

The chain recombines TRBV7-9 with TRBJ1-2, with no clear D. The CDR3 runs 17 residues. The germline V gene encodes CDR1 SEHNR and CDR2 FQNEAQ (reference sequence). Trimming removed 1 base from V and 6 bases from J, with 21 bases in between. CDR3: CASSLDGPTRQDHGYTF. The CDR3 DNA is TGTGCCAGCAGCTTAGATGGGCCGACGCGGCAGGATCATGGCTACACCTTC.

The V call is TRBV11-3, the J call TRBJ2-2, with 7 bases matching TRBD2. The CDR3 consists of 17 residues. Trimming took 4 bases from V and 6 from J; bases not matched to a gene: 14. Germline CDR1 SGHNT, CDR2 YENEEA. This chain's CDR3 is CASSSPLGGDRAGELFF. The CDR3 coding sequence is TGTGCCAGCAGCTCGCCTCTTGGGGGGGACCGCGCCGGGGAGCTGTTTTTT.

The chain couples TRBV5-6 to TRBJ2-1, with D perhaps matching TRBD2 (6 bases). V was pared by 5 bases and J by 6 bases, with 21 bases between. CDR3 length: 16 amino acids. CDR1 and CDR2 from the germline V gene are SGHDT and YYEEEE. CDR3 region: CASSPAGTPIGNEQFF. CDR3 nucleotides: TGTGCCAGCAGTCCCGCCGGGACTCCAATAGGCAATGAGCAGTTCTTC.

This clone was observed a single time. V gene TRBV5-4 combines with J gene TRBJ1-2; D not certain. The germline V gene encodes CDR1 SGHNT and CDR2 YYREEE (reference sequence). The CDR3 is made up of 12 amino acids. V lost 3 bases, J lost 4 bases, and 7 bases lay in between. The CDR3 reads CASSSNSYGYTF. The CDR3 DNA follows: TGTGCCAGCAGCTCGAACAGCTATGGCTACACCTTC.

The chain employs TRBV18 and TRBJ1-3, with a weak D call TRBD1 (5 bases). Trimming left V 1 base short and J 0 bases short, with 7 bases between. The CDR3 is 15 residues long. The V gene's germline CDR1 is KGHSH and CDR2 LQKENI. The CDR3 loop is CASSPQGPSGNTIYF. CDR3 sequence (DNA): TGTGCCAGCTCACCACAGGGGCCCTCTGGAAACACCATATATTTT.

The rearrangement uses TRBV7-2 and TRBJ2-7; the D gene could be TRBD1 or TRBD2 (5 bases each). CDR1 is SGHTA and CDR2 is FQGNSA in the germline V gene. Trimming shortened V by 5 bases and J by 0 bases, and 14 bases separated the two germline ends. The CDR3 runs 15 residues. CDR3 sequence (DNA): TGTGCCAGCAGCCCGGGACCCGAAAGCTCCTACGAGCAGTACTTC. It specifies CASSPGPESSYEQYF.

The chain has TRBV18 and TRBJ2-2; TRBD2 might be the D (6 bases). Germline CDR1 is KGHSH and CDR2 is LQKENI. Trimming cost V 7 bases and J 10 bases, with 25 bases left between them. This CDR3 spans 16 amino acids. The CDR3 coding sequence is TGTGCCAGCTTCACCCGTGACCCGTCTAGCGAGGAGGAGCTGTTTTTT. Its translation: CASFTRDPSSEEELFF.

This clone was recorded only once. V and J are TRBV2 and TRBJ2-7; 8 bases align to TRBD1. V was clipped by 7 bases and J by 6 bases; unmatched bases: 11. Looked up from germline, CDR1 is SNHLY and CDR2 is FYNNEI. The CDR3 has 14 amino acids. The CDR3 DNA sequence: TGTGCCAGCACCCAAGATGACAGGGGAGGCGAGCAGTACTTC. Its protein is CASTQDDRGGEQYF.

This chain links TRBV18 with TRBJ1-1; no definite D call. Trimming removed 0 bases at V and 3 bases at J, with 11 bases between. Germline values: CDR1 KGHSH, CDR2 LQKENI. The CDR3 loop spans 15 amino acids. This CDR3 is CASSPPSLSHTEAFF. CDR3 nucleotide sequence: TGTGCCAGCTCACCACCATCCCTTTCACACACTGAAGCTTTCTTT.

This clone was counted a single time. The V call is TRBV5-1, the J call TRBJ2-4; D could derive from TRBD1 or TRBD2 (6 bases each). The CDR3 runs 16 residues. The V end lost 0 bases, the J end lost 3 bases, and 13 bases lay between the germline ends. The germline V gene encodes CDR1 SGHRS and CDR2 YFSETQ. The CDR3 protein is CASSLGGAEGKNIQYF. The CDR3 DNA reads TGCGCCAGCAGCTTGGGGGGGGCGGAAGGCAAAAACATTCAGTACTTC. Complete variable domain (other parts from reference TRBV5-1 and TRBJ2-4): KAGVTQTPRYLIKTRGQQVTLSCSPISGHRSVSWYQQTPGQGLQFLFEYFSETQRNKGNFPGRFSGRQFSNSRSEMNVSTLELGDSALYLCASSLGGAEGKNIQYFGAGTRLSVL.

The V and J genes are TRBV16 and TRBJ2-7, with 9 bases lining up with TRBD2. Per the germline V gene, CDR1 is KGHSY and CDR2 is FQNENV. The CDR3 is 15 amino acids. J lost 4 bases, V lost 2 bases, and 6 bases had no gene match. The CDR3 DNA is TGTGCCAGCAGCCAAGTGGCTAGCGGGAAGTACGAGCAGTACTTC. Protein: CASSQVASGKYEQYF.

The chain recombines TRBV14 with TRBJ2-1; TRBD2 might be the D (5 bases). The CDR3 loop spans 13 amino acids. Trimming took off 0 bases at V and 10 bases at J, with 10 bases between the two ends. The V gene's germline CDR1 is SGHDN and CDR2 FVKESK. The CDR3 sequence is CASSQDGGYEQFF. As DNA, the CDR3 is TGTGCCAGCAGCCAAGATGGAGGCTACGAGCAGTTCTTC. Drawing the rest from reference TRBV14 and TRBJ2-1, the complete variable domain is EAGVTQFPSHSVIEKGQTVTLRCDPISGHDNLYWYRRVMGKEIKFLLHFVKESKQDESGMPNNRFLAERTGGTYSTLKVQPAELEDSGVYFCASSQDGGYEQFFGPGTRLTVL.

The J gene is TRBJ2-2, the V gene TRBV7-2; D may be TRBD1 (5 bases). Germline V gene lookup returns CDR1 SGHTA and CDR2 FQGNSA. The CDR3 contains 14 residues. V shed 3 bases and J shed 6 bases, with 11 bases lying between them. The CDR3 sequence is CASSFVRTPGELFF. CDR3 DNA: TGTGCCAGCAGCTTTGTAAGGACACCCGGGGAGCTGTTTTTT.

The chain is built from TRBV4-3 and TRBJ1-5, with D unclear. Per the germline V gene, CDR1 is LGHNA and CDR2 is YSLEER. Trimming removed 1 base at V and 3 bases at J, with 16 bases between. The CDR3 contains 17 residues. Here the CDR3 reads CASSQGIDQRPNQPQHF. In DNA form, the CDR3 reads TGCGCCAGCAGCCAAGGTATCGATCAAAGGCCCAATCAGCCCCAGCATTTT.

In its sample, this clone was seen a few times. The chain uses TRBV25-1 and TRBJ1-1; no reliable D call. Looked up from germline, CDR1 is MGHDK and CDR2 is SYGVNS. V lost 3 bases, J lost 8 bases, and 4 bases lay in between. This CDR3 contains 10 residues. CDR3 sequence (DNA): TGTGCCAGCAGTGACGGGGAAGCTTTCTTT. Its protein product is CASSDGEAFF. The full variable domain, rest sourced from reference TRBV25-1 and TRBJ1-1, is EADIYQTPRYLVIGTGKKITLECSQTMGHDKMYWYQQDPGMELHLIHYSYGVNSTEKGDLSSESTVSRIRTEHFPLTLESARPSHTSQYLCASSDGEAFFGQGTRLTVV.

By share of the sample, this clone is medium-sized. The gene calls are TRBV4-2 and TRBJ1-5; 7 bases are a match to TRBD1. The CDR3 spans 15 residues. The germline V gene encodes CDR1 LGHNA and CDR2 YNFKEQ. Trimming took 0 bases from V and 7 from J; bases not matched to a gene: 6. CDR3 in DNA: TGTGCCAGCAGCCAAGATATGACAGGGCGCCAGCCCCAGCATTTT. This codes for CASSQDMTGRQPQHF.

The chain carries TRBV6-4 and TRBJ2-7; D call uncertain. Trimming pared 1 base from V and 0 bases from J, leaving 7 bases between. Germline V gene sequence: CDR1 MRHNA, CDR2 SNTAGT. This CDR3 is 14 amino acids long. The CDR3 loop reads CASSDWPVSYEQYF. DNA for the CDR3: TGTGCCAGCAGTGACTGGCCGGTCTCCTACGAGCAGTACTTC.

This clone is a singleton in its sample. The chain is built from TRBV7-9 and TRBJ1-1, with D uncertain. Deletions cut 8 bases from V and 8 bases from J, with 12 bases between. The CDR3 covers 11 residues. Germline CDR1 SEHNR, CDR2 FQNEAQ (reference sequence). The CDR3 here is CASGPEREAFF. The CDR3 nucleotides read TGTGCCAGCGGCCCGGAGAGGGAAGCTTTCTTT.